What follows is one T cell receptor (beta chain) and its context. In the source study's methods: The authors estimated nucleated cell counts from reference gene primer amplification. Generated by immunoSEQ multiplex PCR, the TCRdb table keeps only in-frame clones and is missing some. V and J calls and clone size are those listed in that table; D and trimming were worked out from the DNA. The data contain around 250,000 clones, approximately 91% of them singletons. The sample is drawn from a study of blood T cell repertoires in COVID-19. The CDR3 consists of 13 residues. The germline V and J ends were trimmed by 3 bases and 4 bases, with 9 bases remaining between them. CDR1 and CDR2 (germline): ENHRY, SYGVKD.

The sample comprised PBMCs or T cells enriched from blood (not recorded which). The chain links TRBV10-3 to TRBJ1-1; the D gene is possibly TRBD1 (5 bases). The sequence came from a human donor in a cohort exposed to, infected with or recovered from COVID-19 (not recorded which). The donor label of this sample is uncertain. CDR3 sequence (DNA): TGTGCCATCAGTGAAGGGGAGGGCACTGAAGCTTTCTTT. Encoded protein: CAISEGEGTEAFF.